Shown below are 21 T cell receptor beta chains from a single sample sequenced in a study of siplizumab effects on memory and regulatory T cells (dated 2019 in TCRdb). Library construction relied on the immunoSEQ multiplex PCR assay. Sourced from immuneACCESS, this table was stored by TCRdb with only in-frame sequences that have V and J called. A share of the clones is absent; for the studies checked, an unresolved V gene accounts for under half, and the remainder has no known explanation. Counted in this sample were 60,000 or so clones; 90% to 95% of them appeared once. Of the sample, around 40% falls within the top ten clones. The material sequenced was CD8+ T cells sorted from blood. The origin of the receptors is a human donor in good health.

The rearrangement joins TRBV28 to TRBJ1-1; D not certain. The CDR3 sequence is 13 residues long. The V end was cut by 5 bases, the J end by 1 base, with 8 bases between. CDR1 and CDR2 (germline): MDHEN, SYDVKM. CDR3 sequence: CASSGRENTEAFF. CDR3 nucleotide sequence: TGTGCCAGCAGTGGTCGGGAGAACACTGAAGCTTTCTTT.

The chain employs TRBV28 and TRBJ2-2; maybe TRBD1 (6 bases). V was pared by 7 bases and J by 7 bases, with 13 bases between. CDR1 and CDR2 from the germline V gene are MDHEN and SYDVKM. The CDR3 is 13 residues long. The CDR3 DNA reads TGTGCCAGCACCGGGACACCGGGCGGGGAGCTGTTTTTT. This encodes CASTGTPGGELFF.

The chain joins TRBV4-2 to TRBJ2-7; 7 bases align to TRBD1. V lost 0 bases, J lost 7 bases, and 9 bases stayed unmatched. Germline-derived CDR1 and CDR2 are LGHNA and YNFKEQ. The CDR3 has 15 residues. The CDR3 reads CASSQEERGPWEQYF. CDR3 coding DNA: TGTGCCAGCAGCCAAGAGGAAAGGGGGCCGTGGGAGCAGTACTTC.

This CDR3 is CASSLYGEQYF. CDR3 DNA: TGTGCCAGCAGCCTTTATGGCGAGCAGTACTTC. The V call is TRBV7-2, the J call TRBJ2-7; D is uncertain. The CDR3 totals 11 residues. The V gene lost 5 bases and the J gene lost 6 bases, with 8 bases spanning the gap. Germline lookup yields CDR1 SGHTA and CDR2 FQGNSA.

The chain carries TRBV7-9 and TRBJ2-7, with TRBD2 matching over 9 bases. V dropped 4 bases and J dropped 6; count of bases not matched to a gene: 19. CDR3 length: 18 residues. The germline V gene encodes CDR1 SEHNR and CDR2 FQNEAQ (reference sequence). DNA of the CDR3: TGTGCCAGCAGCTACCGGGACTTAAATAGCGGGAGAACGTCCGAGCAGTACTTC. It translates to CASSYRDLNSGRTSEQYF.

The chain employs TRBV27 and TRBJ2-3; D may be TRBD2 (6 bases). V lost 3 bases and J lost 4, with 14 bases in between. CDR1 and CDR2 from the germline V gene are MNHEY and SMNVEV (reference sequence). This CDR3 has 15 amino acids. CDR3 DNA: TGTGCCAGCAGTTTTTCACTAGCAATCTCAGATACGCAGTATTTT. Encoded protein: CASSFSLAISDTQYF.

The chain is built from TRBV4-2 and TRBJ1-1; TRBD1 aligns across 10 bases. Germline CDR1 LGHNA, CDR2 YNFKEQ. The CDR3 totals 16 residues. Losses at the gene ends were 3 bases for V and 4 bases for J; bases not matched to a gene: 8. The CDR3 sequence is CASSHGPGQGITEAFF. CDR3 sequence (DNA): TGTGCCAGCAGCCATGGTCCGGGACAGGGGATCACTGAAGCTTTCTTT.

The chain combines TRBV7-6 with TRBJ2-7; D possibly corresponds to TRBD2 (7 bases). CDR3 length: 16 residues. Between the trimmed V and J ends, which lost 5 bases and 0 bases, there was a span of 17 bases. CDR1 is SGHVS and CDR2 is FNYEAQ in the germline V gene. In DNA form, the CDR3 reads TGTGCCAGCAGCCAGTCGGCGGGGGCGGGCTCCTACGAGCAGTACTTC. It yields the protein CASSQSAGAGSYEQYF.

The chain couples TRBV7-6 to TRBJ2-3, with D hard to call. This CDR3 region has 10 residues. The germline V gene has CDR1 SGHVS and CDR2 FNYEAQ. V lost 8 bases and J lost 4, with 4 bases in between. CDR3 loop: CASGSDTQYF. CDR3 DNA sequence: TGTGCCAGCGGATCAGATACGCAGTATTTT.

This chain links TRBV5-1 with TRBJ2-3; 8 positions agree with TRBD2. This CDR3 is 15 amino acids long. The germline V gene encodes CDR1 SGHRS and CDR2 YFSETQ. The J segment lost 3 bases and the V segment lost 3 bases, leaving 6 bases of the junction unmatched. CDR3: CASSYSGSLTDTQYF. The CDR3 DNA sequence: TGCGCCAGCAGCTACAGCGGGAGTTTAACAGATACGCAGTATTTT. The variable domain in full, with the rest retrieved from reference TRBV5-1 and TRBJ2-3, is KAGVTQTPRYLIKTRGQQVTLSCSPISGHRSVSWYQQTPGQGLQFLFEYFSETQRNKGNFPGRFSGRQFSNSRSEMNVSTLELGDSALYLCASSYSGSLTDTQYFGPGTRLTVL.

The rearrangement uses TRBV5-1 and TRBJ2-1, with D tentatively TRBD1 (5 bases). The V and J ends lost 0 bases and 7 bases respectively, with 11 bases between them. Germline loops: CDR1 SGHRS, CDR2 YFSETQ. This CDR3 has 14 residues. The CDR3 loop reads CASSLAQGTNEQFF. CDR3 nucleotide sequence: TGCGCCAGCAGCTTGGCGCAGGGCACGAATGAGCAGTTCTTC. The full variable domain, its missing parts supplied by reference TRBV5-1 and TRBJ2-1, is KAGVTQTPRYLIKTRGQQVTLSCSPISGHRSVSWYQQTPGQGLQFLFEYFSETQRNKGNFPGRFSGRQFSNSRSEMNVSTLELGDSALYLCASSLAQGTNEQFFGPGTRLTVL.

The chain recombines TRBV6-6 with TRBJ1-5; D unresolved. V was pared by 0 bases and J by 3 bases, with 12 bases between. Germline assignment: CDR1 MNHNY and CDR2 SVGAGI (reference sequence). The CDR3 has 16 residues. For the CDR3, the DNA is TGTGCCAGCAGTTACTCTAGGCAGAGTAACAATCAGCCCCAGCATTTT. This gives the protein CASSYSRQSNNQPQHF.

The V call is TRBV23-1, the J call TRBJ2-7, with D hard to call. TRBV23-1 is sorted into the ORF group, with uncertain function. The CDR3 is made up of 13 amino acids. The V end lost 11 bases, the J end lost 0 bases, and 14 bases lay between the germline ends. The chain's CDR3 is CADSGAVSYEQYF. The CDR3 DNA follows: TGCGCCGATTCAGGAGCCGTCTCCTACGAGCAGTACTTC.

The chain recombines TRBV7-9 with TRBJ2-2, with a possible D match to TRBD2 (6 bases). Trimming pared 0 bases from V and 1 base from J, leaving 12 bases between. Germline CDR1 SEHNR, CDR2 FQNEAQ (reference sequence). This CDR3 is 17 amino acids long. CDR3 nucleotides: TGTGCCAGCAGCTTAGCGGCCGGGACTCTGAACACCGGGGAGCTGTTTTTT. It specifies CASSLAAGTLNTGELFF.

The chain has TRBV5-4 and TRBJ2-7; D unclear. Per germline, CDR1 SGHNT and CDR2 YYREEE (reference sequence). The CDR3 spans 13 residues. The germline V and J ends were trimmed by 1 base and 7 bases, with 12 bases remaining between them. This CDR3 reads CASSLWVGSEQYF. In DNA form, the CDR3 reads TGTGCCAGCAGCTTGTGGGTAGGCTCGGAGCAGTACTTC.

This chain joins TRBV7-9 and TRBJ1-1, with D unresolved. Trimming removed 0 bases at V and 1 base at J, with 9 bases between. This CDR3 spans 15 amino acids. Germline V gene data show CDR1 as SEHNR and CDR2 as FQNEAQ (reference sequence). The CDR3 DNA is TGTGCCAGCAGCTTAGCGCGACTCCGGAACACTGAAGCTTTCTTT. Residues: CASSLARLRNTEAFF. The whole variable domain, remainder taken from reference TRBV7-9 and TRBJ1-1, is DTGVSQNPRHKITKRGQNVTFRCDPISEHNRLYWYRQTLGQGPEFLTYFQNEAQLEKSRLLSDRFSAERPKGSFSTLEIQRTEQGDSAMYLCASSLARLRNTEAFFGQGTRLTVV.

The CDR3 region is CSVEEGQRIYNEQFF. CDR3 nucleotide sequence: TGCAGCGTTGAAGAAGGACAGAGGATTTACAATGAGCAGTTCTTC. The rearrangement uses TRBV29-1 and TRBJ2-1; TRBD1 is a possible D gene (6 bases). Trimming took off 0 bases at V and 4 bases at J, with 13 bases between the two ends. The CDR3 is 15 amino acids. Germline V gene sequence: CDR1 SQVTM, CDR2 ANQGSEA.

V usage is TRBV19 and J usage is TRBJ2-2; 8 positions agree with TRBD1. This CDR3 is 15 amino acids long. Germline assignment: CDR1 LNHDA and CDR2 SQIVND (reference sequence). The trim removed 8 bases at V and 3 bases at J, leaving 8 bases unmatched. This chain's CDR3 is CASSSGQAYTGELFF. The CDR3 nucleotides are TGTGCCAGTTCCTCGGGACAGGCGTACACCGGGGAGCTGTTTTTT.

The rearrangement uses TRBV30 and TRBJ2-1; D call uncertain. The CDR3 loop spans 15 amino acids. V was shortened by 0 bases and J by 3 bases, with 12 bases between the two germline ends. From germline, CDR1 is GTSNPN and CDR2 SVGIG (reference sequence). This chain's CDR3 is CAWSVLGTVYNEQFF. The CDR3 coding sequence is TGTGCCTGGAGTGTACTGGGAACAGTCTACAATGAGCAGTTCTTC.

This chain uses TRBV29-1 with TRBJ2-7; D is ambiguous. The germline V and J ends were trimmed by 3 bases and 0 bases, with 6 bases remaining between them. The CDR3 is made up of 12 amino acids. Germline V CDR1 and CDR2: SQVTM, ANQGSEA. The CDR3 bases are TGCAGCGTTGAGTCAGGCTCCTACGAGCAGTACTTC. It encodes CSVESGSYEQYF.

The rearrangement links TRBV9 to TRBJ2-7, with D possibly TRBD2 on 7 matching bases. The ends were cut back, 4 bases at V and 3 bases at J, with 14 bases in the middle. Germline V gene data show CDR1 as SGDLS and CDR2 as YYNGEE. This CDR3 contains 14 residues. CDR3 sequence (DNA): TGTGCCAGCAGCCCAGCCGGGGGGCACTACGAGCAGTACTTC. This sequence encodes CASSPAGGHYEQYF.